Following are 14 T cell receptor beta chains from one sample sequenced in a study of shared clonotypes between healthy human individuals. The method was immunoSEQ multiplex PCR; TCRdb's version includes in-frame clones alone and lacks a portion of them. The sample has approximately 1,500,000 clones; more than 95% are singletons. Input material: naive CD4+ T cells sorted from blood. The subset is: CD45RA+ positively selected. All receptors come from a man aged 25-45 years in good health.

This chain joins TRBV10-2 and TRBJ2-3; perhaps TRBD2 as D (6 bases). V was cut by 4 bases and J by 1 base, with 12 bases left in between. CDR3 length: 15 residues. The germline V gene encodes CDR1 WSHSY and CDR2 SAAADI. The DNA for the CDR3 is TGCGCCAGCAGTGGCGGGGCGGAGGGCACAGATACGCAGTATTTT. This translates into CASSGGAEGTDTQYF.

The chain has TRBV7-2 and TRBJ2-2; perhaps TRBD2 as D (7 bases). With 4 bases removed from V and 5 bases from J, the gap between germline ends came to 14 bases. This CDR3 has 15 amino acids. Germline V CDR1 and CDR2: SGHTA, FQGNSA. Here the CDR3 DNA reads TGTGCCAGCAGCTCCTACGGGGGGCCTACCGGGGAGCTGTTTTTT. Protein product: CASSSYGGPTGELFF.

The chain has TRBV2 and TRBJ2-3; D is perhaps TRBD2 (6 bases). The CDR3 runs 18 residues. The germline V and J ends were trimmed by 4 bases and 4 bases, with 24 bases remaining between them. Germline-derived CDR1 and CDR2 are SNHLY and FYNNEI. The chain's CDR3 is CASSAPLRGVSGADTQYF. The CDR3 nucleotides read TGTGCCAGCAGTGCACCCCTCCGGGGCGTGTCGGGGGCAGATACGCAGTATTTT.

This clone was detected only once. The CDR3 spells CASSFPGTGRGTEAFF. CDR3 in DNA: TGTGCCAGCAGCTTCCCCGGGACAGGGAGGGGCACTGAAGCTTTCTTT. This chain uses TRBV7-9 with TRBJ1-1, with 9 bases matching TRBD1. The ends lost 3 bases at V and 4 bases at J; junction bases unmatched: 9. This CDR3 has 16 residues. Germline V lookup: CDR1 SEHNR, CDR2 FQNEAQ (reference sequence). The full variable domain, its missing parts supplied by reference TRBV7-9 and TRBJ1-1, is DTGVSQNPRHKITKRGQNVTFRCDPISEHNRLYWYRQTLGQGPEFLTYFQNEAQLEKSRLLSDRFSAERPKGSFSTLEIQRTEQGDSAMYLCASSFPGTGRGTEAFFGQGTRLTVV.

Here the CDR3 DNA reads TGTGCCAGCAGCTTAGAATTGGGCGGGGAGCTGTTTTTT. Translated, it gives CASSLELGGELFF. The chain combines TRBV7-7 with TRBJ2-2; D is undetermined. CDR3 length: 13 amino acids. Trimming pared 1 base from V and 7 bases from J, leaving 7 bases between. The germline gives CDR1 SSHAT, CDR2 FNYEAQ (reference sequence).

This clone was observed once. The chain uses TRBV5-1 and TRBJ2-2; the D gene is possibly TRBD2 (5 bases). Per germline, CDR1 SGHRS and CDR2 YFSETQ. CDR3 size: 16 residues. Trimming removed 2 bases from V and 2 bases from J, with 13 bases in between. CDR3 coding DNA: TGCGCCAGCAGCTTACGTCCGGGGATTAACACCGGGGAGCTGTTTTTT. As protein: CASSLRPGINTGELFF.

This clone was detected only once. The sample has other DNA sequences that encode this CDR3 too. The chain links TRBV19 to TRBJ1-4, with TRBD1 as a possible D gene (6 bases). The V end lost 5 bases, the J end lost 5 bases, and 9 bases lay between the germline ends. The CDR3 runs to 13 residues. Germline CDR1 is LNHDA and CDR2 is SQIVND (reference sequence). The CDR3 region is CASSGQHNEKLFF. CDR3 coding DNA: TGTGCCAGTAGTGGACAGCACAATGAAAAACTGTTTTTT.

This chain's CDR3 is CASSSESAGLAGNTIYF. The CDR3 DNA is TGTGCCAGCAGCTCCGAGTCGGCCGGGCTAGCTGGAAACACCATATATTTT. The V gene is TRBV11-2, the J gene TRBJ1-3; no definite D call. CDR3 size: 17 residues. Looked up from germline, CDR1 is SGHAT and CDR2 is FQNNGV. The V gene lost 4 bases and the J gene lost 2 bases, with 18 bases spanning the gap.

J is TRBJ2-1 and V is TRBV18; 10 bases are a match to TRBD1. CDR3 size: 16 residues. CDR1 and CDR2 (germline): KGHSH, LQKENI. V was clipped by 3 bases and J by 9 bases; unmatched bases: 11. The CDR3: CASSPPGQGWQSEQFF. CDR3 coding DNA: TGTGCCAGCTCACCCCCGGGACAGGGGTGGCAGAGTGAGCAGTTCTTC.

Details on this clone: A junction end diverges from the germline sequence, so it may reflect a read error. The rearrangement uses TRBV28 and TRBJ2-7, with D perhaps TRBD2 (6 bases). The CDR3 length is 13 residues. The germline V gene encodes CDR1 MDHEN and CDR2 SYDVKM. The chain's CDR3 is CASSLGGSSEQYF. Here the CDR3 DNA reads TGTGCCAGCAGTTTAGGGGGGTCCTCCGAGCAGTACTTC.

This rearrangement joins TRBV7-9 to TRBJ2-3; 7 nucleotides match TRBD1. Germline-derived CDR1 and CDR2 are SEHNR and FQNEAQ (reference sequence). V shed 3 bases and J 4 bases; nucleotides not matched to a gene: 13. The CDR3 covers 17 residues. CDR3 protein: CASSFRTGIVSADTQYF. For the CDR3, the DNA is TGTGCCAGCAGCTTCCGGACAGGTATAGTTTCGGCAGATACGCAGTATTTT.

The chain carries TRBV7-2 and TRBJ2-2; TRBD2 matches at 11 bases. J gave up 8 bases and V 4 bases, and 3 bases lay outside the gene matches. The CDR3 sequence is 14 residues long. CDR1 and CDR2 (germline): SGHTA, FQGNSA. The CDR3 spells CASSSWTSGGELFF. The CDR3 coding sequence is TGTGCCAGCAGCTCCTGGACTAGCGGGGGGGAGCTGTTTTTT. The whole variable domain, filled in from reference TRBV7-2 and TRBJ2-2, reads GAGVSQSPSNKVTEKGKDVELRCDPISGHTALYWYRQSLGQGLEFLIYFQGNSAPDKSGLPSDRFSAERTGGSVSTLTIQRTQQEDSAVYLCASSSWTSGGELFFGEGSRLTVL.

The V and J genes are TRBV5-1 and TRBJ2-3; TRBD1 agrees at 8 bases. CDR3 length equals 16 residues. With 0 bases clipped from V and 6 bases from J, the junction kept 9 bases outside the gene matches. In germline, CDR1 is SGHRS, CDR2 YFSETQ. The CDR3 reads CASSLAPGGAGDTQYF. The CDR3 nucleotides read TGCGCCAGCAGCTTGGCACCAGGGGGCGCGGGGGATACGCAGTATTTT.

The CDR3 DNA is TGTGCCAGCTCACCACCCCAGCGGAGTGCCTACAATGAGCAGTTCTTC. The encoded protein is CASSPPQRSAYNEQFF. The chain recombines TRBV18 with TRBJ2-1, with a possible D match to TRBD2 (5 bases). The ends were cut back, 0 bases at V and 2 bases at J, with 11 bases in the middle. The germline gives CDR1 KGHSH, CDR2 LQKENI. There are 16 residues in the CDR3.